Listed here are 30 T cell receptor beta chains from one sample, sequenced in a study of blood T cell repertoires in COVID-19. Repertoires were generated with immunoSEQ multiplex PCR, while TCRdb's copy carries only in-frame clones and drops some. Among under 250,000 clones listed, roughly 85% were seen once. Sequenced material: peripheral blood. The receptors were gathered from a man aged 18 to 29 with active or convalescent COVID-19.

The chain recombines TRBV5-1 with TRBJ2-2, with D possibly TRBD1 on 6 matching bases. Trimming cost V 4 bases and J 3 bases, with 13 bases left between them. The germline V gene encodes CDR1 SGHRS and CDR2 YFSETQ. This CDR3 contains 15 residues. CDR3 DNA sequence: TGCGCCAGCAGCCGGAGGACAGTCGACACCGGGGAGCTGTTTTTT. Amino acids: CASSRRTVDTGELFF.

The chain links TRBV30 to TRBJ1-2; TRBD1 matches at 7 bases. V trimming: 5 bases; J trimming: 6 bases; junction bases outside the gene matches: 12. This CDR3 is 14 amino acids long. Germline-derived CDR1 and CDR2 are GTSNPN and SVGIG (reference sequence). The CDR3 DNA is TGTGCCTGGGGGACAGACGGACCGTGGAATGGCTACACCTTC. Its translation is CAWGTDGPWNGYTF.

The J gene is TRBJ2-5, the V gene TRBV7-2, with 9 bases aligning to TRBD1. V lost 4 bases and J lost 4; bases outside the gene matches: 10. The CDR3 runs 16 residues. Germline V gene sequence: CDR1 SGHTA, CDR2 FQGNSA. The CDR3 DNA follows: TGTGCCAGCAGCTCCCCGGGACAGGGATTATCAGAGACCCAGTACTTC. It yields the protein CASSSPGQGLSETQYF.

The chain couples TRBV7-3 to TRBJ2-5; possibly TRBD2 for D (5 bases). Trimming pared 4 bases from V and 5 bases from J, leaving 11 bases between. The germline V gene encodes CDR1 SGHTA and CDR2 FQGTGA. There are 13 residues in the CDR3. Written as DNA, the CDR3 is TGTGCCAGCAGCTCTGGGAGTAGGGAGACCCAGTACTTC. Amino acid sequence: CASSSGSRETQYF.

This chain links TRBV21-1 with TRBJ2-7; the D call in the table, TRBD2, was not verified against the DNA. TRBV21-1 is an annotated pseudogene. The CDR3 totals 14 residues. CDR3 DNA: TGTGCCAGCAGCACTCACCCGACGGGGGGGGAGCAGTACTTC. Its protein is CASSTHPTGGEQYF.

The chain links TRBV12-3 or TRBV12-4 to TRBJ1-2, with unresolved D. The CDR3 has 13 amino acids. V was shortened by 3 bases and J by 4 bases, with 9 bases between the two germline ends. The CDR3 protein is CASSFSLVYGYTF. CDR3 nucleotides: TGTGCCAGCAGTTTCTCTCTTGTCTATGGCTACACCTTC.

The rearrangement links TRBV20-1 to TRBJ2-7, with TRBD2 matching 12 bases. With V trimmed by 3 bases and J by 3 bases, 6 bases remained unmatched. The CDR3 is 15 amino acids. Per germline, CDR1 DFQATT and CDR2 SNEGSKA (reference sequence). CDR3 protein: CSASVTSGSYYEQYF. The CDR3 nucleotides read TGCAGTGCTAGTGTGACTAGCGGGAGCTACTACGAGCAGTACTTC.

The CDR3 region has the DNA TGTGCCAGCAGCTCATTAGCGGGGGGGCGTAGAGATACGCAGTATTTT. This gives the protein CASSSLAGGRRDTQYF. This chain connects TRBV7-6 to TRBJ2-3; 11 bases align to TRBD2. This CDR3 region has 16 residues. The J segment lost 5 bases and the V segment lost 4 bases, leaving 8 bases of the junction unmatched. The germline V gene has CDR1 SGHVS and CDR2 FNYEAQ.

The chain is built from TRBV7-2 and TRBJ2-3, with TRBD2 matching over 10 bases. The junction had 3 bases not matched to a gene; V was cut back by 5 bases and J by 1 base. Per the germline V gene, CDR1 is SGHTA and CDR2 is FQGNSA. CDR3 size: 15 residues. The CDR3 is CASSPSGSRTDTQYF. The CDR3 DNA sequence: TGTGCCAGCAGCCCTAGCGGGAGCCGCACAGATACGCAGTATTTT.

This CDR3 reads CAWSVNRVENEQYF. For the CDR3, the DNA is TGTGCCTGGAGTGTAAACAGGGTAGAGAACGAGCAGTACTTC. The genes are TRBV30 and TRBJ2-7, with TRBD1 as a possible D gene (6 bases). Germline values: CDR1 GTSNPN, CDR2 SVGIG (reference sequence). V lost 0 bases and J lost 5, with 14 bases in between. The CDR3 loop spans 14 amino acids. Combining the CDR3 with reference TRBV30 and TRBJ2-7 gives the whole variable domain SQTIHQWPATLVQPVGSPLSLECTVEGTSNPNLYWYRQAAGRGLQLLFYSVGIGQISSEVPQNLSASRPQDRQFILSSKKLLLSDSGFYLCAWSVNRVENEQYFGPGTRLTVT.

This chain joins TRBV29-1 and TRBJ1-1; tentative D call: TRBD1 (5 bases). Germline lookup yields CDR1 SQVTM and CDR2 ANQGSEA. Trimming shortened V by 4 bases and J by 5 bases, and 14 bases separated the two germline ends. CDR3 length equals 13 residues. CDR3 bases: TGCAGCGTTGGTCTGCCAGGGTCGACTGAAGCTTTCTTT. As protein: CSVGLPGSTEAFF.

CDR3 bases: TGTGCCAGCAGCTTAGACAGACAGCAAACCTACGAGCAGTACTTC. Translation: CASSLDRQQTYEQYF. This sequence joins TRBV7-6 and TRBJ2-7, with D tentatively TRBD1 (5 bases). Germline V gene lookup returns CDR1 SGHVS and CDR2 FNYEAQ. This CDR3 is built from 15 residues. The V and J ends lost 1 base and 2 bases respectively, with 12 bases between them.

Here the CDR3 reads CASSRQGWVTEAFF. The DNA of the CDR3 is TGTGCCAGCAGCCGTCAGGGCTGGGTCACTGAAGCTTTCTTT. This sequence joins TRBV14 and TRBJ1-1; D possibly corresponds to TRBD1 (5 bases). CDR3 length: 14 amino acids. Trimming left V 4 bases short and J 4 bases short, with 13 bases between. In germline, CDR1 is SGHDN, CDR2 FVKESK.

On this clone: Other DNA sequences in the same sample also yield this CDR3. V gene TRBV2 combines with J gene TRBJ2-1; the match to TRBD2 covers 11 bases. Per the germline V gene, CDR1 is SNHLY and CDR2 is FYNNEI. Losses at the gene ends were 5 bases for V and 3 bases for J; bases not matched to a gene: 0. The CDR3 contains 14 residues. DNA for the CDR3: TGTGCCAGCAGTACTAGCGGGGGCTACAATGAGCAGTTCTTC. Translating it yields CASSTSGGYNEQFF.

The count of this clone is one. V usage is TRBV4-2 and J usage is TRBJ2-1; 11 bases are a match to TRBD2. The CDR3 has 15 residues. In germline, CDR1 is LGHNA, CDR2 YNFKEQ. Trimming cost V 5 bases and J 6 bases; bases outside gene matches: 6. The CDR3 region has the DNA TGTGCCAGCAGCATACTAGCGGGAGAAGTCAATGAGCAGTTCTTC. It is translated as CASSILAGEVNEQFF.

This chain connects TRBV6-5 to TRBJ1-1; D is perhaps TRBD1 (5 bases). The CDR3 is made up of 14 amino acids. Trimming took off 4 bases at V and 4 bases at J, with 13 bases between the two ends. Germline lookup yields CDR1 MNHEY and CDR2 SVGAGI. CDR3 amino acids: CASSLLRGGTEAFF. CDR3 nucleotides: TGTGCCAGCAGTTTACTAAGGGGTGGCACTGAAGCTTTCTTT.

This clone was seen a single time. The chain links TRBV10-3 to TRBJ1-1; 9 bases align to TRBD1. Trimming took 8 bases from V and 3 from J; bases not matched to a gene: 4. Per the germline V gene, CDR1 is ENHRY and CDR2 is SYGVKD. This CDR3 has 13 residues. The CDR3 reads CAISTGGDTEAFF. CDR3 bases: TGTGCCATCTCGACAGGGGGGGACACTGAAGCTTTCTTT.

The rearrangement uses TRBV7-9 and TRBJ2-4, with D perhaps TRBD2 (5 bases). Trimming took 1 base from V and 8 from J, leaving 18 bases between them. This CDR3 is 16 amino acids long. CDR1 is SEHNR and CDR2 is FQNEAQ in the germline V gene (reference sequence). For the CDR3, the DNA is TGTGCCAGCAGCTTAGATCAAACCCCAGACGGGGACATTCAGTACTTC. Encoded protein: CASSLDQTPDGDIQYF.

V and J are TRBV10-3 and TRBJ1-1; 7 bases align to TRBD1. The junction had 3 bases not matched to a gene; V was cut back by 5 bases and J by 6 bases. Per germline, CDR1 ENHRY and CDR2 SYGVKD. This CDR3 is 12 amino acids long. The CDR3 coding sequence is TGTGCCATCAGTTCACAGGGGTCTGAAGCTTTCTTT. Its translation is CAISSQGSEAFF.

The V gene is TRBV5-1, the J gene TRBJ1-2; 10 nucleotides agree with TRBD1. Germline CDR1 is SGHRS and CDR2 is YFSETQ. CDR3 length: 14 residues. After removal of 0 bases from V and 4 bases from J, the junction contained 0 bases not matched to a gene. CDR3 DNA sequence: TGCGCCAGCAGCTTGGGGACAGGGGGCTATGGCTACACCTTC. It codes for CASSLGTGGYGYTF.

In its sample, this clone was seen a few times. The chain employs TRBV9 and TRBJ2-5; 7 nucleotides agree with TRBD2. Germline V gene lookup returns CDR1 SGDLS and CDR2 YYNGEE. This CDR3 has 15 residues. Germline trimming cut 5 bases from V and 3 bases from J; bases unmatched to any gene: 10. CDR3 sequence (DNA): TGTGCCAGCAGTTTTTCAAGCGGGAACAAAGAGACCCAGTACTTC. Its translation is CASSFSSGNKETQYF.

The chain carries TRBV7-9 and TRBJ1-1, with 8 nucleotides matching TRBD1. The junction had 5 bases not matched to a gene; V was cut back by 1 base and J by 10 bases. Germline CDR1 reads SEHNR; CDR2 reads FQNEAQ (reference sequence). CDR3 length: 13 amino acids. Here the CDR3 reads CASSLDQGARAFF. CDR3 nucleotide sequence: TGTGCCAGCAGCTTAGATCAGGGGGCGCGAGCTTTCTTT.

CDR3 sequence reads: CASSEPAIVSQYF. The CDR3 DNA is TGTGCCAGCAGTGAACCTGCCATAGTATCGCAGTATTTT. The chain joins TRBV6-1 to TRBJ2-3; D is undetermined. V lost 2 bases and J 10 bases, leaving 13 bases between the germline ends. The CDR3 runs to 13 residues. Germline loops: CDR1 MNHNS, CDR2 SASEGT.

The chain joins TRBV7-9 to TRBJ2-2; possible D gene TRBD1, 5 bases. The CDR3 extends over 15 amino acids. In germline, CDR1 is SEHNR, CDR2 FQNEAQ (reference sequence). V was cut by 3 bases and J by 2 bases, with 10 bases left in between. The CDR3 sequence is CASSFHGQNTGELFF. The CDR3, as DNA: TGTGCCAGCAGCTTTCACGGACAAAACACCGGGGAGCTGTTTTTT.

This clone was observed a few times. J is TRBJ2-1 and V is TRBV5-1, with D possibly matching TRBD1 (6 bases). V lost 3 bases, J lost 0 bases, and 10 bases lay in between. This CDR3 spans 15 amino acids. Germline V gene sequence: CDR1 SGHRS, CDR2 YFSETQ. CDR3 protein: CASSWTDSSYNEQFF. Here the CDR3 DNA reads TGCGCCAGCAGCTGGACAGATAGCTCCTACAATGAGCAGTTCTTC.

This chain uses TRBV9 with TRBJ2-7, with 11 bases aligning to TRBD2. V was clipped by 3 bases and J by 2 bases; unmatched bases: 10. The germline V gene encodes CDR1 SGDLS and CDR2 YYNGEE. The CDR3 is made up of 17 amino acids. DNA of the CDR3: TGTGCCAGCAGCGCAAATCCACTAGCGGGAGAAACCTACGAGCAGTACTTC. Protein product: CASSANPLAGETYEQYF. Full variable domain (remainder filled in from reference TRBV9 and TRBJ2-7): DSGVTQTPKHLITATGQRVTLRCSPRSGDLSVYWYQQSLDQGLQFLIQYYNGEERAKGNILERFSAQQFPDLHSELNLSSLELGDSALYFCASSANPLAGETYEQYFGPGTRLTVT.

In its sample, this clone was seen once. The chain combines TRBV5-4 with TRBJ2-1; TRBD2 is a possible D gene (5 bases). The CDR3 has 15 amino acids. V gave up 4 bases and J gave up 9 bases, with 20 bases separating them. Germline CDR1 reads SGHNT; CDR2 reads YYREEE (reference sequence). The CDR3 DNA sequence: TGTGCCAGCAGCCCTACCGGACTCATCGGCGGTGAGCAGTTCTTC. This translates into CASSPTGLIGGEQFF. The full variable domain, in which reference TRBV5-4 and TRBJ2-1 provide the parts outside the CDR3, is ETGVTQSPTHLIKTRGQQVTLRCSSQSGHNTVSWYQQALGQGPQFIFQYYREEENGRGNFPPRFSGLQFPNYSSELNVNALELDDSALYLCASSPTGLIGGEQFFGPGTRLTVL.

The CDR3 nucleotides are TGTGCCAGTGTCGGGGTAGGACAGGGGATCTTGATGCGATCGGCTTTCTTT. Its translation: CASVGVGQGILMRSAFF. This sequence joins TRBV19 and TRBJ1-1, with 9 bases fitting TRBD1. Germline CDR1 reads LNHDA; CDR2 reads SQIVND (reference sequence). The CDR3 has 17 residues. The V and J ends lost 8 bases and 11 bases, in that order; junction bases with no gene match: 24.

The chain employs TRBV19 and TRBJ2-7; TRBD2 matches 8 bases. CDR3 length: 14 residues. CDR1 is LNHDA, CDR2 SQIVND, per germline (reference sequence). Unmatched junction bases numbered 8, after V lost 6 bases and J lost 4 bases. For the CDR3, the DNA is TGTGCCAGTAGACCCGGGACTAGTGATTACGAGCAGTACTTC. It codes for CASRPGTSDYEQYF.

The V gene is TRBV9, the J gene TRBJ1-2; D is undetermined. Germline V gene data show CDR1 as SGDLS and CDR2 as YYNGEE. The length of the CDR3 is 14 residues. Between the trimmed V and J ends, which lost 3 bases and 3 bases, there was a span of 12 bases. The CDR3 DNA is TGTGCCAGCAGCGCGAGAGGTGACGACTATGGCTACACCTTC. This translates into CASSARGDDYGYTF.